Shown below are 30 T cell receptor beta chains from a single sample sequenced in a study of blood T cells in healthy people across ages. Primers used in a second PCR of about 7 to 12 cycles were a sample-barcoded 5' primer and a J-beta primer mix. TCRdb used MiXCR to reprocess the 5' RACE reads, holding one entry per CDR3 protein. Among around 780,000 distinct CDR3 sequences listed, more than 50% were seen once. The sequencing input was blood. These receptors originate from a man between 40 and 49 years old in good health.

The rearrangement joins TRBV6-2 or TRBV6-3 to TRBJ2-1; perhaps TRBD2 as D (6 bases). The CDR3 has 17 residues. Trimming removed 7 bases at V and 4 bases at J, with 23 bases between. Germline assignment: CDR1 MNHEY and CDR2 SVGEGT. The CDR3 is CASIPVTRAGSYNEQFF. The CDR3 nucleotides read TGTGCCAGCATTCCGGTAACACGGGCGGGATCTTACAATGAGCAGTTCTTC.

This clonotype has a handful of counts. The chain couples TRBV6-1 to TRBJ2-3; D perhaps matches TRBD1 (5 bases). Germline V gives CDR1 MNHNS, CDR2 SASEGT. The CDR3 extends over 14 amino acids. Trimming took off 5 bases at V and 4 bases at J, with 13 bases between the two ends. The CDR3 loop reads CASSSSTGPDTQYF. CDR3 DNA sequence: TGTGCCAGCAGTTCATCTACAGGACCAGATACGCAGTATTTT.

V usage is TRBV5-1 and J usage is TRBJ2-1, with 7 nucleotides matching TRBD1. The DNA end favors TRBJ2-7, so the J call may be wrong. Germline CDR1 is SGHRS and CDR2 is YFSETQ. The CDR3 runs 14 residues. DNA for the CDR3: TGCGCCAGCAGCCGGGACAGAGTTTACAATGAGCAGTACTTC. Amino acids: CASSRDRVYNEQYF.

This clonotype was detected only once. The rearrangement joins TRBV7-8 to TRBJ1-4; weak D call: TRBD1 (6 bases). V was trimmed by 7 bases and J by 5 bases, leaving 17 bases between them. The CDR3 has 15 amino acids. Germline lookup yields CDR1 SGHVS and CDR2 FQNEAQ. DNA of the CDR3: TGTGCCAGCACCTCAAGCGGGGGGCGGAATGAAAAACTGTTTTTT. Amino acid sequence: CASTSSGGRNEKLFF.

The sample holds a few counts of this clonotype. The CDR3 DNA sequence: TGTGCCAGCAGAAGAGGGGGCGTAGAGACCCAGTACTTC. Protein sequence: CASRRGGVETQYF. V gene TRBV12-3 or TRBV12-4 combines with J gene TRBJ2-5, with 7 bases identical to TRBD1. This CDR3 is 13 amino acids long. V lost 6 bases to trimming and J lost 4 bases; unmatched junction nucleotides: 5.

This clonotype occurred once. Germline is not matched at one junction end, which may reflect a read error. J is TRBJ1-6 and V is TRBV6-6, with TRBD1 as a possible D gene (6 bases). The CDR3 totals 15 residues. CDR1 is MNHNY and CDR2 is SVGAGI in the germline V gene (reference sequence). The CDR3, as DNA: TGTGCCGGCAGTTACAGGGCTGGTTATAATTCACCCCTCCACTTT. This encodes CAGSYRAGYNSPLHF.

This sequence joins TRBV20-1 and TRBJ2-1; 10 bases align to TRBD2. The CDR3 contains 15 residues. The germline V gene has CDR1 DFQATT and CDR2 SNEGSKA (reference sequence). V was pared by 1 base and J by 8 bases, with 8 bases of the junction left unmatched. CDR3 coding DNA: TGCAGTGCTAGAGCCCCCACTAGCGGGATCGATGAGCAGTTCTTC. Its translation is CSARAPTSGIDEQFF.

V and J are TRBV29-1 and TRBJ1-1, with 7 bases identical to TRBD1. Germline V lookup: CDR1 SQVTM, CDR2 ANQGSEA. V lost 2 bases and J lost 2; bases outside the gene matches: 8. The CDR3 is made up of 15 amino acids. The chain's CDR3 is CSVELPGTVNTEAFF. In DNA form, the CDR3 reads TGCAGCGTTGAATTACCTGGGACAGTTAACACTGAAGCTTTCTTT. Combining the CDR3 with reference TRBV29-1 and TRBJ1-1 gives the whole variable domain SAVISQKPSRDICQRGTSLTIQCQVDSQVTMMFWYRQQPGQSLTLIATANQGSEATYESGFVIDKFPISRPNLTFSTLTVSNMSPEDSSIYLCSVELPGTVNTEAFFGQGTRLTVV.

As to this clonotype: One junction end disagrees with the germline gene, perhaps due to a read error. CDR3 coding DNA: TGTGCCGGCCAGGGTAAGACAGGGACTACCATGAACACTGGAGCTTTCTTT. This sequence encodes CAGQGKTGTTMNTGAFF. The rearrangement joins TRBV2 to TRBJ1-1; 7 nucleotides agree with TRBD1. The germline V gene encodes CDR1 SNHLY and CDR2 FYNNEI. The CDR3 runs to 17 residues.

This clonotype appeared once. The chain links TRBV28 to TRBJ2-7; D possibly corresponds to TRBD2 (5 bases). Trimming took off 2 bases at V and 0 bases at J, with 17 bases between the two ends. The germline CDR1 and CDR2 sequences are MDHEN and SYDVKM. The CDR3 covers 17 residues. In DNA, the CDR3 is TGTGCCAGCAGTTTAGACCCGAAAGCGGCGGGCTCCTACGAGCAGTACTTC. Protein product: CASSLDPKAAGSYEQYF.

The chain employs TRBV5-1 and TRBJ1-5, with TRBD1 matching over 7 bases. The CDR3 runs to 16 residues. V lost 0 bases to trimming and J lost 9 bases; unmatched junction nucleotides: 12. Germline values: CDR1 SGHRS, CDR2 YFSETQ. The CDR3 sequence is CASSLVPADRARPQHF. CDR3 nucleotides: TGCGCCAGCAGCTTGGTCCCCGCCGACAGGGCAAGGCCCCAGCATTTT.

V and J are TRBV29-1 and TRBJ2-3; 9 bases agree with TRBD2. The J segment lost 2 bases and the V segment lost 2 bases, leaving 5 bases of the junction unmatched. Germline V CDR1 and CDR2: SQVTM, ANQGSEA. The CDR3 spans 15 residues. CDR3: CSVERASGNTDTQYF. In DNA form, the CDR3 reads TGCAGCGTTGAACGGGCTAGCGGGAACACAGATACGCAGTATTTT.

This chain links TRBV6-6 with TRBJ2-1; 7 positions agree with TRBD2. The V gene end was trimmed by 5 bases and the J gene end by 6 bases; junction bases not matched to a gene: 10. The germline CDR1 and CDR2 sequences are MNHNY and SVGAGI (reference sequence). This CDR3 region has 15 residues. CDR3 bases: TGTGCCAGCAGTAATGAGCGGGGAAGGGGCAATGAGCAGTTCTTC. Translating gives CASSNERGRGNEQFF.

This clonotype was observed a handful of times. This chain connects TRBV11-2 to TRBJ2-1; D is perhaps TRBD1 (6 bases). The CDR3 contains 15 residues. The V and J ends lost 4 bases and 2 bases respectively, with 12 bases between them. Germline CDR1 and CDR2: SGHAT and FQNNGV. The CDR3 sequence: CASSSLQGPYNEQFF. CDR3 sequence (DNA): TGTGCCAGCAGCTCGCTACAGGGTCCCTACAATGAGCAGTTCTTC.

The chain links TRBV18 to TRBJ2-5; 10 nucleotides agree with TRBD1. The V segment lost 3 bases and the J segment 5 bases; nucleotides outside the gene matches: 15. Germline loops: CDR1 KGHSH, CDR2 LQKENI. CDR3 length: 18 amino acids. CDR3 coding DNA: TGTGCCAGCTCACCTACCAGCGATATAACGGGACAGGGGGAGACCCAGTACTTC. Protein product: CASSPTSDITGQGETQYF.

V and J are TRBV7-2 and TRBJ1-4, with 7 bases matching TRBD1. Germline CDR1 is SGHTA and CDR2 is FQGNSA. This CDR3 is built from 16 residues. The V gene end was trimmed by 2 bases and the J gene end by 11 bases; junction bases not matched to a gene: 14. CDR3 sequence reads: CASSLKPLGQVGKLFF. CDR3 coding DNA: TGTGCCAGCAGCTTAAAGCCCCTCGGACAGGTTGGGAAACTGTTTTTT.

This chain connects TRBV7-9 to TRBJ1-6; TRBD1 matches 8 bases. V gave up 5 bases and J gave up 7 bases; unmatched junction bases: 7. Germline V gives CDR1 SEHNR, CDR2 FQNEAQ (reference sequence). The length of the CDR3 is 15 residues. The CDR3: CASSDTTGANSPLHF. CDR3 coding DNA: TGTGCCAGCAGCGACACGACAGGGGCGAATTCACCCCTCCACTTT.

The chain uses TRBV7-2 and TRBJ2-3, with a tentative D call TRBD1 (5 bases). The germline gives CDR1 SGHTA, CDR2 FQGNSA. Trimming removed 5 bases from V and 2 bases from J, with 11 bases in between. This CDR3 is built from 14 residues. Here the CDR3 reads CASSRNRLTDTQYF. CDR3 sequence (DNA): TGTGCCAGCAGCAGGAACAGGCTCACAGATACGCAGTATTTT.

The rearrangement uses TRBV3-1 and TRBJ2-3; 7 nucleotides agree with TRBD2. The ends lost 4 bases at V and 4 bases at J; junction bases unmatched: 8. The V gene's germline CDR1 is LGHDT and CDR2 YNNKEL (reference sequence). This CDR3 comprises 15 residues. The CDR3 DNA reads TGTGCCAGCAGCCTATACCTCGGGAGGTCAGATACGCAGTATTTT. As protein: CASSLYLGRSDTQYF.

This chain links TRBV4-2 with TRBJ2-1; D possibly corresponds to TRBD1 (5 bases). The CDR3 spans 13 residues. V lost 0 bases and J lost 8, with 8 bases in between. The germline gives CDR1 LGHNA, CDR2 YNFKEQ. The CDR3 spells CASSQDRVDEQFF. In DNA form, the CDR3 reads TGTGCCAGCAGCCAAGACAGGGTCGATGAGCAGTTCTTC.

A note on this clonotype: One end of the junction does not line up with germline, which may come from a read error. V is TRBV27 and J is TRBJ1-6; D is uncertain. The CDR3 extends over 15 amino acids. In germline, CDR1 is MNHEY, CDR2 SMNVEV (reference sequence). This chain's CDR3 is CASSFRPAGNSPLHF. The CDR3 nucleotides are TGCGCCAGCAGTTTTCGTCCGGCTGGGAATTCACCCCTCCACTTT.

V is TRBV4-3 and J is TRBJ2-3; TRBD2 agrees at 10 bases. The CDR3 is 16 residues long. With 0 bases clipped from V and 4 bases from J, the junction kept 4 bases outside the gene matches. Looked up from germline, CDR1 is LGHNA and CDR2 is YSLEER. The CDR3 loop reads CASSQDIAGGPDTQYF. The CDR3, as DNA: TGCGCCAGCAGCCAAGATATAGCGGGGGGCCCAGATACGCAGTATTTT.

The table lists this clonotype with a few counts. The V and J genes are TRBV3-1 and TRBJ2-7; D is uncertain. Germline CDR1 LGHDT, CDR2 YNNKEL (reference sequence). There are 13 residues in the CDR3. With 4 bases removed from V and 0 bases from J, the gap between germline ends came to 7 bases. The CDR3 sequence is CASSLFPSYEQYF. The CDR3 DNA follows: TGTGCCAGCAGCCTCTTCCCCTCCTACGAGCAGTACTTC.

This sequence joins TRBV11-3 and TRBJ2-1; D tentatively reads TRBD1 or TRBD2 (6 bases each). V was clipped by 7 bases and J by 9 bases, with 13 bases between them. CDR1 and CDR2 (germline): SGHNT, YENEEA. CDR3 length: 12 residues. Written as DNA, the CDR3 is TGTGCCAGCATAAGCGAGGGGGGTGAGCAGTTCTTC. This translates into CASISEGGEQFF.

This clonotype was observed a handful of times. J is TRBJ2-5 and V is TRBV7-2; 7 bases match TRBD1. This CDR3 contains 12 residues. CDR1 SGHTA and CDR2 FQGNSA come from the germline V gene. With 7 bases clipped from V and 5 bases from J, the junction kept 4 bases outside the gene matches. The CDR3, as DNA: TGTGCCAGCAACAAACAGGGGGAGACCCAGTACTTC. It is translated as CASNKQGETQYF.

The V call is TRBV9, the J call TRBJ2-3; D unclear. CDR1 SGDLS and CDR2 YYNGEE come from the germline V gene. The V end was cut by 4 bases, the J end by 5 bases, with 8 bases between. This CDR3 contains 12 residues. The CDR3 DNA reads TGTGCCAGCAGCCCATTAGAAGATACGCAGTATTTT. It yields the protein CASSPLEDTQYF.

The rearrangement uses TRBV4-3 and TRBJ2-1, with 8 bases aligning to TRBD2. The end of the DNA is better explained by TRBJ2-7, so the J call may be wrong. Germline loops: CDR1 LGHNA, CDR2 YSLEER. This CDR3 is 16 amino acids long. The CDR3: CASSRARLALDNEQYF. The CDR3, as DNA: TGCGCCAGCAGTCGCGCCCGACTAGCGCTAGACAATGAGCAGTACTTC.

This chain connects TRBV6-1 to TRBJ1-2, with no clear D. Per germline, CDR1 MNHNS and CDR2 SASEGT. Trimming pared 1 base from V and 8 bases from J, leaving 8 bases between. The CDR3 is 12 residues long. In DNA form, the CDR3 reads TGTGCCAGCAGTGAAGTTACGTCGGGCTACACCTTC. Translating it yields CASSEVTSGYTF.

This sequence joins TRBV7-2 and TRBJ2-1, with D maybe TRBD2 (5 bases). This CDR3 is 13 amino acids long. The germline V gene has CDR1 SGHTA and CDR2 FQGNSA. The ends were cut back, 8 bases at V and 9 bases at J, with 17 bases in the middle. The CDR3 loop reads CASRGPQLSEQFF. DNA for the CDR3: TGTGCCAGCCGAGGGCCACAATTGAGTGAGCAGTTCTTC.

The CDR3 loop reads CASSLGQLDGNQPQHF. CDR3 DNA sequence: TGTGCCAGCTCCCTCGGACAGCTCGACGGCAATCAGCCCCAGCATTTT. This chain joins TRBV18 and TRBJ1-5; maybe TRBD1 (6 bases). The CDR3 is 16 amino acids. Germline CDR1 is KGHSH and CDR2 is LQKENI. V lost 6 bases and J lost 2, with 17 bases in between.